These T cell receptor beta chains were read from a single sample in a study of cytomegalovirus exposure and HLA in healthy donors. TCRdb's table, derived via immunoSEQ multiplex PCR, lists solely in-frame clones and lacks some. Counted here are some 92,000 clones, around 80% occurring once; the ten biggest clones make up roughly 9.8%. The sequencing input was PBMCs. The receptors were sampled from a man between 18 and 35 years old in good health and CMV-seropositive. Both conserved end residues are part of each CDR3.

j_gene,v_gene,CDR3aa
TRBJ2-2,TRBV2,CASSERWRGTTNTGELFF
TRBJ1-1,TRBV18,CASHLLRGRGTEAFF
TRBJ1-6,TRBV5-4,CASRSTGGVRYSPLHF
TRBJ1-1,TRBV7-8,CASSFERLSEAFF
TRBJ2-7,TRBV28,CASRTGQTYEQYF
TRBJ1-1,TRBV10-1,CASSESTLGQGKRMNTEAFF
TRBJ1-6,TRBV6-1,CASSGFGRGSYNSPLHF
TRBJ2-7,TRBV11-2,CASTWLRELTYEQYF
TRBJ1-2,TRBV4-2,CASSQETTDYGYTF
TRBJ2-3,TRBV27,CASRRTGRVSDTQYF
TRBJ2-3,TRBV2,CASRSLALSTDTQYF
TRBJ1-6,TRBV4-2,CASSQLSSYNSPLHF
TRBJ1-1,TRBV7-9,CASSLVGAGRNTEAFF
TRBJ2-6,TRBV7-6,CASSLETGAPSGANVLTF
TRBJ1-6,TRBV28,CASSSETAYNSPLHF
TRBJ1-1,TRBV15,CATSRDLTGGTEAFF
TRBJ2-2,TRBV5-8,CASSPGTGGDTGELFF
TRBJ1-4,TRBV9,CASSEEGKPNEKLFF
TRBJ2-5,TRBV6-6,CASSQQGAVVETQYF
TRBJ2-2,TRBV7-8,CASSPQTGNTGELFF
TRBJ1-5,TRBV4-2,CASSQDPGGGQPQHF
TRBJ2-7,TRBV27,CASRTGTEYEQYF
TRBJ1-2,TRBV6-5,CASRQTGNYGYTF
TRBJ2-5,TRBV25-1,CASLELGLGEETQYF
TRBJ2-5,TRBV5-4,CASSLGASGGPGQETQYF
TRBJ2-5,TRBV6-1,CASSTGNQETQYF
TRBJ1-1,TRBV30,CAWSVTGRTEAFF
TRBJ2-1,TRBV5-4,CASSFLLAGGDEQFF
TRBJ1-1,TRBV6-1,CASSGRGGGTEAFF
TRBJ2-7,TRBV13,CASSLRDSPAYEQYF
TRBJ1-2,TRBV5-4,CASSFTTSNYGYTF
TRBJ2-1,TRBV18,CASSPGTSGSYNEQFF
TRBJ2-3,TRBV10-1,CASSESAGLSDTQYF
TRBJ2-7,TRBV7-8,CASSTTPDRHYEQYF
TRBJ2-7,TRBV27,CASSVLGGSGREQYF
TRBJ1-1,TRBV27,CASSVLENTEAFF
TRBJ2-3,TRBV5-6,CASRYDRRLSTDTQYF
TRBJ2-7,TRBV7-7,CASSLTLDSSYEQYF
TRBJ1-2,TRBV27,CASSPQGRDYGYTF
TRBJ1-1,TRBV2,CASTRLGGTEAFF
TRBJ2-6,TRBV5-4,CASSPPRGANVLTF
TRBJ2-3,TRBV14,CASSQDTRSTDTQYF
TRBJ1-5,TRBV19,CATKPGHGDQPQHF
TRBJ2-7,TRBV6-6,CASSLSGGSNEQYF
TRBJ2-1,TRBV7-9,CASSLIMPEVEQFF
TRBJ1-5,TRBV7-9,CASSLDSPPQPQHF